These 17 T cell receptor beta chains came from one sample sequenced in a study of early stage breast cancer tumors. Profiled with immunoSEQ multiplex PCR; TCRdb holds only in-frame clones, not every one. The sample holds more than 15,000 clones, more than 70% seen once. Sequenced input: blood. All receptors derive from a person aged 70 to 79 with breast cancer.

This rearrangement joins TRBV2 to TRBJ1-1; 8 positions match TRBD1. Trimming cost V 7 bases and J 8 bases; bases outside gene matches: 9. This CDR3 is built from 13 residues. The germline gives CDR1 SNHLY, CDR2 FYNNEI. The CDR3 is CASKQGGAIEAFF. As DNA, the CDR3 is TGTGCCAGCAAACAGGGGGGGGCGATAGAAGCTTTCTTT.

V gene TRBV7-9 combines with J gene TRBJ1-1, with D unresolved. Between the trimmed V and J ends, which lost 1 base and 4 bases, there was a span of 10 bases. Germline values: CDR1 SEHNR, CDR2 FQNEAQ (reference sequence). There are 14 residues in the CDR3. CDR3 coding DNA: TGTGCCAGCAGCTTAGGAGGGTCAGTCACTGAAGCTTTCTTT. Residues: CASSLGGSVTEAFF.

This rearrangement joins TRBV15 to TRBJ2-1, with D possibly being TRBD1 (5 bases). Per germline, CDR1 LNHNV and CDR2 YYDKDF (reference sequence). This CDR3 comprises 15 residues. V dropped 0 bases and J dropped 4 bases, with 10 bases sitting between them. This CDR3 reads CATSRDQGRYNEQFF. The CDR3 DNA is TGTGCCACCAGCAGAGATCAGGGCAGGTACAATGAGCAGTTCTTC.

The chain carries TRBV9 and TRBJ2-3; 7 bases fit TRBD2. This CDR3 has 17 residues. CDR1 and CDR2 from the germline V gene are SGDLS and YYNGEE. V lost 2 bases and J lost 0; bases outside the gene matches: 9. CDR3 sequence: CASSVHTSERSTDTQYF. The CDR3 DNA follows: TGTGCCAGCAGCGTTCATACTAGCGAAAGGAGCACAGATACGCAGTATTTT.

This chain connects TRBV10-3 to TRBJ2-2; 9 bases map to TRBD1. V lost 10 bases to trimming and J lost 1 base; unmatched junction nucleotides: 1. There are 13 residues in the CDR3. Per the germline V gene, CDR1 is ENHRY and CDR2 is SYGVKD. The CDR3 here is CATGQGNTGELFF. CDR3 sequence (DNA): TGTGCCACGGGACAGGGGAACACCGGGGAGCTGTTTTTT.

This clone was seen a few times. V usage is TRBV10-3 and J usage is TRBJ1-3; the D gene is possibly TRBD1 (5 bases). Germline values: CDR1 ENHRY, CDR2 SYGVKD. The CDR3 spans 16 residues. Deletions cut 2 bases from V and 0 bases from J, with 11 bases between. This CDR3 is CAISETFRVSGNTIYF. In DNA form, the CDR3 reads TGTGCCATCAGTGAGACTTTCAGGGTCTCTGGAAACACCATATATTTT.

The genes are TRBV28 and TRBJ1-4; possible D gene TRBD1, 5 bases. Per germline, CDR1 MDHEN and CDR2 SYDVKM. Between the trimmed V and J ends, which lost 6 bases and 5 bases, there was a span of 19 bases. CDR3 length: 16 residues. The CDR3 nucleotides read TGTGCCAGCAGCCTACCCATCGGGGGGGTGAATGAAAAACTGTTTTTT. Translation: CASSLPIGGVNEKLFF. Variable domain in full (rest from reference TRBV28 and TRBJ1-4): DVKVTQSSRYLVKRTGEKVFLECVQDMDHENMFWYRQDPGLGLRLIYFSYDVKMKEKGDIPEGYSVSREKKERFSLILESASTNQTSMYLCASSLPIGGVNEKLFFGSGTQLSVL.

The chain links TRBV11-2 to TRBJ1-5; D is perhaps TRBD1 (5 bases). The CDR3 covers 14 residues. Trimming stripped 5 bases from V and 0 bases from J, with 8 bases between. The germline V gene encodes CDR1 SGHAT and CDR2 FQNNGV. The CDR3 DNA sequence: TGTGCCAGCAGCCCAGACAGTAGCAATCAGCCCCAGCATTTT. Translating gives CASSPDSSNQPQHF.

The rearrangement uses TRBV4-2 and TRBJ2-5; 12 bases align to TRBD2. Germline V CDR1 and CDR2: LGHNA, YNFKEQ. Trimming cost V 1 base and J 7 bases; bases outside gene matches: 7. The CDR3 totals 16 residues. The CDR3 region has the DNA TGTGCCAGCAGCCAAGGGACTAGCGGGGAAGGGCTGACCCAGTACTTC. Protein product: CASSQGTSGEGLTQYF.

The genes are TRBV5-1 and TRBJ1-3; a weak D match, TRBD1 (6 bases). Germline V gene data show CDR1 as SGHRS and CDR2 as YFSETQ. The ends were cut back, 4 bases at V and 4 bases at J, with 18 bases in the middle. The CDR3 totals 16 residues. This CDR3 reads CASSLTGPQRGNTIYF. As DNA, the CDR3 is TGCGCCAGCAGCCTGACAGGCCCCCAGAGGGGAAACACCATATATTTT.

V and J are TRBV6-1 and TRBJ1-2, with 7 bases that match TRBD1. V gave up 4 bases and J gave up 2 bases; unmatched junction bases: 1. Germline V lookup: CDR1 MNHNS, CDR2 SASEGT. This CDR3 comprises 13 residues. The CDR3 DNA is TGTGCCAGCAGTGCGACAGGGAACTATGGCTACACCTTC. Amino acids: CASSATGNYGYTF.

The rearrangement joins TRBV19 to TRBJ1-3; D uncertain. The CDR3 runs 15 residues. With 6 bases removed from V and 1 base from J, the gap between germline ends came to 13 bases. The V gene's germline CDR1 is LNHDA and CDR2 SQIVND (reference sequence). The CDR3 DNA reads TGTGCCAGTAGGGCGAACTTCGGGTCTGGAAACACCATATATTTT. As protein: CASRANFGSGNTIYF.

The J gene is TRBJ2-3, the V gene TRBV5-4; 8 bases are shared with TRBD2. CDR1 is SGHNT and CDR2 is YYREEE in the germline V gene (reference sequence). V lost 2 bases, J lost 5 bases, and 4 bases stayed unmatched. The CDR3 consists of 14 residues. CDR3 region: CASSLAGVRDTQYF. In DNA form, the CDR3 reads TGTGCCAGCAGCTTAGCGGGGGTTAGAGATACGCAGTATTTT.

CDR3 loop: CASSSRGGYSNQPQHF. The CDR3 DNA is TGTGCCAGCAGTTCTCGGGGAGGCTATAGCAATCAGCCCCAGCATTTT. This chain joins TRBV6-5 and TRBJ1-5; no reliable D call. V dropped 4 bases and J dropped 0 bases, with 13 bases sitting between them. The CDR3 runs 16 residues. Germline V lookup: CDR1 MNHEY, CDR2 SVGAGI.

The J gene is TRBJ1-2, the V gene TRBV19; the match to TRBD1 covers 7 bases. Germline CDR1 reads LNHDA; CDR2 reads SQIVND (reference sequence). Trimming removed 4 bases from V and 2 bases from J; junction bases left unmatched: 13. There are 17 residues in the CDR3. CDR3 sequence reads: CASSTAINRGGNYGYTF. Written as DNA, the CDR3 is TGTGCCAGTAGTACGGCAATCAACAGGGGCGGGAACTATGGCTACACCTTC.

The chain carries TRBV2 and TRBJ2-7, with D possibly matching TRBD2 (7 bases). The CDR3 length is 13 residues. Germline values: CDR1 SNHLY, CDR2 FYNNEI. Between the trimmed V and J ends, which lost 7 bases and 5 bases, there was a span of 15 bases. The CDR3 here is CASKGGPRDEQYF. CDR3 DNA sequence: TGTGCCAGCAAGGGGGGGCCCCGGGACGAGCAGTACTTC.

This chain's CDR3 is CASSTGQGAHNEQFF. CDR3 sequence (DNA): TGTGCCAGTAGTACGGGACAGGGGGCCCACAATGAGCAGTTCTTC. V gene TRBV19 combines with J gene TRBJ2-1; TRBD1 aligns across 12 bases. The V and J ends lost 4 bases and 5 bases, in that order; junction bases with no gene match: 3. From germline, CDR1 is LNHDA and CDR2 SQIVND (reference sequence). The length of the CDR3 is 15 residues.